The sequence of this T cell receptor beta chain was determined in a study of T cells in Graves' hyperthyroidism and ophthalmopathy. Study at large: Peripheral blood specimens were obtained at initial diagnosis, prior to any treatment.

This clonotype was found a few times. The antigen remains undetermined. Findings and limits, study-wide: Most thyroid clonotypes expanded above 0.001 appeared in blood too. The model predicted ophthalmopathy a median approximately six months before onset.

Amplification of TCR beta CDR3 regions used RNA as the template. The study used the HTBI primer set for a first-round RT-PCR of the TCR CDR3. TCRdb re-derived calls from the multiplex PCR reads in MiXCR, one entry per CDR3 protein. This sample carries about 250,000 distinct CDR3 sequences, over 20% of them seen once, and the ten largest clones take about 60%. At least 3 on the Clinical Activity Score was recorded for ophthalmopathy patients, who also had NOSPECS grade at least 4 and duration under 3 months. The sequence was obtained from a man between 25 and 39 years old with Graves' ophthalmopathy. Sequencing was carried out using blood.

CDR3 residues: CASSGGLAVTDTQYF. The CDR3 nucleotides are TGTGCCAGCAGCGGCGGACTAGCGGTCACAGATACGCAGTATTTT. The chain has TRBV5-6 and TRBJ2-3; 10 bases agree with TRBD2. The CDR3 consists of 15 residues. Per germline, CDR1 SGHDT and CDR2 YYEEEE. The V and J ends lost 4 bases and 2 bases, in that order; junction bases with no gene match: 4.